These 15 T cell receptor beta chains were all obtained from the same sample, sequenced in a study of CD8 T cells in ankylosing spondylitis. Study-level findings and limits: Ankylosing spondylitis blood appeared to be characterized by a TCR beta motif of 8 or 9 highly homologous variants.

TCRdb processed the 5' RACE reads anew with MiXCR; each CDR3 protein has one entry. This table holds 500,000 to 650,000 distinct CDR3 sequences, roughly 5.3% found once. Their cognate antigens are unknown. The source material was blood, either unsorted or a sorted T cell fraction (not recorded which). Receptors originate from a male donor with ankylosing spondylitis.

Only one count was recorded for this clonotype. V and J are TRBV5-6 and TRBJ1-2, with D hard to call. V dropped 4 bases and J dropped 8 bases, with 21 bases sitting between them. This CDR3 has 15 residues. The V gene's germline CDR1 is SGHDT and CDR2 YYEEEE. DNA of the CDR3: TGTGCCAGCAGCCCCGGACCCGACTGGCTGGAGGGCTACACCTTC. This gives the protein CASSPGPDWLEGYTF.

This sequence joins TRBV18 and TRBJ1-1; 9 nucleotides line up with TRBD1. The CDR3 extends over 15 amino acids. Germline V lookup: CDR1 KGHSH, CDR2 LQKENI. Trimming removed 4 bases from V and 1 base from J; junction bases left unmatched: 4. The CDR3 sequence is CASSLRDRANTEAFF. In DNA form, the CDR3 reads TGTGCCAGCTCACTAAGGGACAGGGCGAACACTGAAGCTTTCTTT. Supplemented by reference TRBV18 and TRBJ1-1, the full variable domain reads NAGVMQNPRHLVRRRGQEARLRCSPMKGHSHVYWYRQLPEEGLKFMVYLQKENIIDESGMPKERFSAEFPKEGPSILRIQQVVRGDSAAYFCASSLRDRANTEAFFGQGTRLTVV.

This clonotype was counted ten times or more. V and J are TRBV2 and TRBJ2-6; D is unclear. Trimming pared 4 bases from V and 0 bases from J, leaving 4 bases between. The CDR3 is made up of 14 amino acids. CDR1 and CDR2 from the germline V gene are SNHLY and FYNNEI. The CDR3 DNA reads TGTGCCAGCAGTGGCAGCTCTGGGGCCAACGTCCTGACTTTC. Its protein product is CASSGSSGANVLTF.

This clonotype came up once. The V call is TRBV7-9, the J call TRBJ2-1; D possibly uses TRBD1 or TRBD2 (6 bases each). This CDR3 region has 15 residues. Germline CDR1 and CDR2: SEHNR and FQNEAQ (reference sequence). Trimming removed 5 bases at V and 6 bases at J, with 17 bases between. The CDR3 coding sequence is TGTGCCAGCAGCCCGCTGTGGGGGGCGAGCAATGAGCAGTTCTTC. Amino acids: CASSPLWGASNEQFF. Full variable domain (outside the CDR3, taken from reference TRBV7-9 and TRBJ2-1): DTGVSQNPRHKITKRGQNVTFRCDPISEHNRLYWYRQTLGQGPEFLTYFQNEAQLEKSRLLSDRFSAERPKGSFSTLEIQRTEQGDSAMYLCASSPLWGASNEQFFGPGTRLTVL.

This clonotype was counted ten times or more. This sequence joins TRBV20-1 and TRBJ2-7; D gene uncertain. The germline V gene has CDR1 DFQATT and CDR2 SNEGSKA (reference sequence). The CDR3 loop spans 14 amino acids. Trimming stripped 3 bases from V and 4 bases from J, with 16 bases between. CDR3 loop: CSASSPTGKYEQYF. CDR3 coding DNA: TGCAGTGCTAGTTCCCCAACCGGCAAGTACGAGCAGTACTTC.

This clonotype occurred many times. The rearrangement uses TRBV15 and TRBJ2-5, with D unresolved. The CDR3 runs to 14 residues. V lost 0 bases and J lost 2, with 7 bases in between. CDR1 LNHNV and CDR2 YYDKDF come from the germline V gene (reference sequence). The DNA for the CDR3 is TGTGCCACCAGCAGAGATGACTGGCAAGAGACCCAGTACTTC. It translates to CATSRDDWQETQYF.

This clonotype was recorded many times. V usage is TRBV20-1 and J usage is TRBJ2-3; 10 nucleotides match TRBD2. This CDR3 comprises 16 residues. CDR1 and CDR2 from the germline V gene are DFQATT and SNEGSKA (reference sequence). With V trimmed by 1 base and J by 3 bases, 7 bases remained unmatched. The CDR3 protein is CSARGIPGLATDTQYF. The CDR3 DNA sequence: TGCAGTGCTAGAGGGATCCCGGGACTAGCGACAGATACGCAGTATTTT.

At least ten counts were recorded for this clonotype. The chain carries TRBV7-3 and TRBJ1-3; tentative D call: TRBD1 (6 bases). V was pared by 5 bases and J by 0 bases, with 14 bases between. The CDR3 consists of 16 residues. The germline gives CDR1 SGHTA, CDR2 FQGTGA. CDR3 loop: CASSKNRADSGNTIYF. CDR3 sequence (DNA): TGTGCCAGCAGCAAAAACAGGGCCGACTCTGGAAACACCATATATTTT.

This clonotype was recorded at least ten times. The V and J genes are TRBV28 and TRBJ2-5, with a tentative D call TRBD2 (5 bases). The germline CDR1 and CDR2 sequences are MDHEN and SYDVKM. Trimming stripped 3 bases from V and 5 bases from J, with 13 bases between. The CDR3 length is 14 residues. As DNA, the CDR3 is TGTGCCAGCAGTTTTGAGCGGTTTTGGGAGACCCAGTACTTC. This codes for CASSFERFWETQYF.

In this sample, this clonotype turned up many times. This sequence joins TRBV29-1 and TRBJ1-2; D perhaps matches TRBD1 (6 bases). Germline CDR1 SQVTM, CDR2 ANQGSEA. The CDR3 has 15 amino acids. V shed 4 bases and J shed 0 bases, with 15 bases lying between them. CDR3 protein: CSVAPSDRSNYGYTF. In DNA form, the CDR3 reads TGCAGCGTTGCGCCTTCCGACAGGTCTAACTATGGCTACACCTTC.

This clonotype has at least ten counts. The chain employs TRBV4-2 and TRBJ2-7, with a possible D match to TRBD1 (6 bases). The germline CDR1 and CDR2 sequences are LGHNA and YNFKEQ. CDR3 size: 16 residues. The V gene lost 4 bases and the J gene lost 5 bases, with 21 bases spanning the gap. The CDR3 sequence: CASSPDSLGAWNEQYF. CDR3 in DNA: TGTGCCAGCAGCCCTGATTCTCTGGGGGCCTGGAACGAGCAGTACTTC.

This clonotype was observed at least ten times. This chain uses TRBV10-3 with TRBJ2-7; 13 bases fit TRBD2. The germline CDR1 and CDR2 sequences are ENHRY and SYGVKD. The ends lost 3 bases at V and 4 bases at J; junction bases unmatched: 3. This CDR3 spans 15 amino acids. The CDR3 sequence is CAISDMTSGRYEQYF. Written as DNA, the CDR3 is TGTGCCATCAGTGACATGACTAGCGGGAGGTACGAGCAGTACTTC.

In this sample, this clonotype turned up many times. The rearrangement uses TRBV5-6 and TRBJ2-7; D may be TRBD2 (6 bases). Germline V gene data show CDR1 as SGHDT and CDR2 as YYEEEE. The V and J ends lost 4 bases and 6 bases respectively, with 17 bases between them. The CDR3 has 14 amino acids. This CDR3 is CASSHTTMGGEQYF. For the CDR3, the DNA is TGTGCCAGCAGCCATACGACCATGGGAGGCGAGCAGTACTTC.

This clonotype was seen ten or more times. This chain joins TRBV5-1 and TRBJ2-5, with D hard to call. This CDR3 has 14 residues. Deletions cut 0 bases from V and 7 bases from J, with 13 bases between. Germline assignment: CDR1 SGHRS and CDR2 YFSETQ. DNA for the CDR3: TGCGCCAGCAGCTTGGAGTCGGGCCCGGGGACCCAGTACTTC. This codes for CASSLESGPGTQYF.

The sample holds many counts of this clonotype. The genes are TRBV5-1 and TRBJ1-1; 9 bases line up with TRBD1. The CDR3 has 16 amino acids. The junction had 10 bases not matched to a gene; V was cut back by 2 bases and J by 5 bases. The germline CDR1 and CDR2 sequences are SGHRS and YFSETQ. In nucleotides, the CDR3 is TGCGCCAGCAGCTTACTTCCCCTAGGGACAGGGACTGAAGCTTTCTTT. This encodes CASSLLPLGTGTEAFF.